This T cell receptor (beta chain) is drawn from a study of T cells in Graves' hyperthyroidism and ophthalmopathy (dated by TCRdb to about 2019). At the level of the whole study: To identify TCR V-J signatures that set the groups apart, the researchers used a discovery cohort of 100 or so patients, made up of approximately 43 with Graves' ophthalmopathy and 55 to 65 with stable Graves' hyperthyroidism. Prospective prediction of ophthalmopathy was tested in an independent validation cohort consisting of some 19 hyperthyroidism patients and approximately 16 patients who later progressed to ophthalmopathy. The roughly 100 discovery patients were divided at random into training and test sets in a 7:3 ratio. The study also compared thyroid tissue and blood T-cell repertoires from 6 or 7 Graves' hyperthyroidism patients. After sampling, hyperthyroidism patients received methimazole starting at 30 mg daily, and ophthalmopathy patients received high-dose intravenous methylprednisolone. According to the paper, TCR Vbeta CDR3 sequencing was carried out on 135 peripheral blood samples, which came from some 41 ophthalmopathy, around 75 hyperthyroidism and 17 progressor patients. Study-level results and caveats: Blood samples also contained most of the expanded thyroid clonotypes (frequency above 0.001), which suggests that blood repertoires may reflect thyroid immune responses. Ophthalmopathy was separated from stable hyperthyroidism by a 13 V-J signature model, with approximately 89% sensitivity and around 81% specificity obtained in cross-validation and 80%/75% obtained in testing. In validation, the model predicted progression to ophthalmopathy with approximately 69% sensitivity and roughly 72% specificity, a median of about 6 months before onset. Sample size was not statistically predetermined, and investigators were not blinded to group allocation.

Amplification of TCR beta CDR3 regions was carried out from RNA transcripts. The first round of RT-PCR for the TCR CDR3 was performed with the HTBI primer set and the Qiagen OneStep RT-PCR kit. A second multiplex PCR round built the libraries, followed by size selection and purification. Libraries were sequenced paired-end with 100 bp reads on an Illumina HiSeq2000. In the paper's pipeline: SOAPnuke was used to process the raw data, with reads discarded if the reads contained adapters or uncalled bases, had a mean Phred below 15, or lacked an exact constant-primer or identifier match. COPE v1.2.5 was used to merge the high-quality paired reads, and each unique nucleotide sequence was defined as a clonotype. Clonotypes were aligned to IMGT TRBV, TRBD and TRBJ reference segments using MiTCR v1.1. The analysis included only V-J combinations with a frequency above 0.0001, which together covered 99% to 99.2% of the repertoires. A TCS score was defined as the ratio of F50 (clonal expansion) to E x V (chaos), with BLOSUM62-based TCRdist applied between CDR3 peptides within each V-J. Welch's t-statistics and random forest reduced some 510 V-J features to 10 to 15, which were used in a naive Bayes classifier (R e1071). The similarity between thyroid and blood repertoires was quantified using the Morisita-Horn index. In-frame beta chains were kept once TCRdb had trimmed the public reads at Q25 with fastp and called clones with MiXCR. Every distinct CDR3 protein forms one entry, paired with its most common genes and DNA. V and J calls and clone size were set by TCRdb, not the authors. Here the sample has around 580,000 distinct CDR3 sequences; approximately 44% occur a single time. Clones ranked in the top ten supply about 7.8% of the sample.

Stable Graves' hyperthyroidism was defined as no progression to ophthalmopathy during 18 months of follow-up. Hyperthyroidism patients were aged 18 to 65 years and newly diagnosed, with disease duration of less than 2 months. Any patient with an uncontrolled infection, another autoimmune disease, pregnancy or lactation was excluded. Diagnoses were based on clinical symptoms, serum thyroxine and TRAb, thyroid ultrasound and orbital computed tomography. Total RNA was extracted using Trizol reagent, and RNA quality was assessed on an Agilent 2100 Bioanalyzer. Note on this clonotype: There is no known antigen for this receptor. Base-call qualities are not available, and no considerably larger clone is one nucleotide away.

From the cysteine through the phenylalanine, the CDR3 covers 14 amino acids. Only the CDR3 region is kept as DNA, spanning 42 bases read in frame from base 1. V loses 7 bases at its end and J loses 4 bases; junction bases beyond the gene matches: 8. CDR1 is given as DFQATT and CDR2 as SNEGSKA, both from the germline V gene (reference sequence). The rearrangement combines TRBV20-1 with TRBJ2-5; 11 middle bases align to TRBD2. Sample: peripheral blood or thyroid tissue (not recorded which). This receptor was taken from a woman between 18 and 29 years old with Graves' hyperthyroidism. The CDR3 reads as follows: CSDPGTSGPETQYF. The nucleotide sequence is given as TGCAGTGATCCCGGGACTAGCGGCCCAGAGACCCAGTACTTC.